The clone carrying this T cell receptor (beta chain) was seen a single time. CDR3 length: 13 residues. Germline V gene lookup returns CDR1 SGDLS and CDR2 YYNGEE. The V and J ends lost 3 bases and 2 bases respectively, with 8 bases between them. This sample is drawn from a study of cytomegalovirus exposure and HLA in healthy donors. 60 Vbeta and 13 Jbeta primers were used in PCR. Clones were read by immunoSEQ multiplex PCR, and TCRdb kept only the in-frame ones, dropping some. The top ten clones hold approximately 2% of a sample with a few hundred thousand clones, approximately 84% of them seen once. The sequencing sample was made of PBMCs. The clonotype was recovered from a woman between 40 and 55 years old in good health and CMV-seropositive. This chain uses TRBV9 with TRBJ1-1, with D tentatively TRBD1 (5 bases). CDR3 in DNA: TGTGCCAGCAGCGCGCAGGGAAACACTGAAGCTTTCTTT. Residues: CASSAQGNTEAFF. Together with reference TRBV9 and TRBJ1-1, the CDR3 gives the full variable domain: DSGVTQTPKHLITATGQRVTLRCSPRSGDLSVYWYQQSLDQGLQFLIQYYNGEERAKGNILERFSAQQFPDLHSELNLSSLELGDSALYFCASSAQGNTEAFFGQGTRLTVV.